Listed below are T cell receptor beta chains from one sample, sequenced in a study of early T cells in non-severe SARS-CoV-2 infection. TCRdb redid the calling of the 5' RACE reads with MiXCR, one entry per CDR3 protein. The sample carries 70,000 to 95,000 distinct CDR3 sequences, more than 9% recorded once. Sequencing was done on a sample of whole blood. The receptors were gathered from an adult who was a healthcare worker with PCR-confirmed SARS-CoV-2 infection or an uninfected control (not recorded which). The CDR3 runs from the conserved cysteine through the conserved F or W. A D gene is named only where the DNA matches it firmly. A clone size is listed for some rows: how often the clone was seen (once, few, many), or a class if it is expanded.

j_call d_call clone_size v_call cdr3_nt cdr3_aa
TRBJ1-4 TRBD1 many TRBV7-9 TGTGCCAGCAGCTTGAAGGGGGTGATGGGACAGAGCAATGAAAAACTGTTTTTT CASSLKGVMGQSNEKLFF
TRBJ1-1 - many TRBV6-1 TGTGCCAGCAGTGATACAGGGAGGACTGAAGCTTTCTTT CASSDTGRTEAFF
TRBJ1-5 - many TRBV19 TGTGCCAGTAGTTTTGCGGTTACCCATAATCAGCCCCAGCATTTT CASSFAVTHNQPQHF
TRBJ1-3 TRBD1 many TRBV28 TGTGCCAGCGGCAAACAGGGGGTTGTTAGAAACACCATATATTTT CASGKQGVVRNTIYF
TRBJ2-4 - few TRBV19 TGTGCCAGTAGTATAGGGGGATTATCCAAAAACATTCAGTACTTC CASSIGGLSKNIQYF
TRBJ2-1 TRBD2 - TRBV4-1 TGCGCCAGCAGCCTATTTAGCGGGAGCTCCTACAATGAGCAGTTCTTC CASSLFSGSSYNEQFF
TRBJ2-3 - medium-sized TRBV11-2 TGTGCCAGCAGCTTATACAGCGGAGATACGCAGTATTTT CASSLYSGDTQYF
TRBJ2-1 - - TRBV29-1 TGCAGCGTTGAAGAAGGTTACAATGAGCAGTTCTTC CSVEEGYNEQFF
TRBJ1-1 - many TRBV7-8 TGTGCCAGCAGCGTTGAGGGGAGCATGAGATTAGGAGCTTTCTTT CASSVEGSMRLGAFF
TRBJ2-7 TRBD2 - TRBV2 TGTGCCAGCCCGAAGTCGGGCGGGAGAAGAAGCTACGAGCAGTACTTC CASPKSGGRRSYEQYF
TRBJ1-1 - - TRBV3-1 TGTGCCAGCAGCCGGCGGGGTGAGGGCACTGAAGCTTTCTTT CASSRRGEGTEAFF
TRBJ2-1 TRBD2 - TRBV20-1 TGCAGTGGTTTCAGCGGGAGCCCCCTCAATGAGCAGTTCTTC CSGFSGSPLNEQFF
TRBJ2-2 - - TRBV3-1 TGTGCCGGCAGCCTTAGTTGGACCGGGGAGCTGTTTTTT CAGSLSWTGELFF
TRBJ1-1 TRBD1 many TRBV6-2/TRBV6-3 TGTGCCAGCAGTCGAGGGGGCGCGGCTGAAGCTTTCTTT CASSRGGAAEAFF
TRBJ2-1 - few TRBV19 TGTGCCAGTAGTAAGGGCGGAGATTACATTGAGCAGTTCTTC CASSKGGDYIEQFF
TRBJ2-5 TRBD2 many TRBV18 TGTGCCAGCTCACCCCCGGGACTAGCGGAGCTACCGACCCAGTACTTC CASSPPGLAELPTQYF
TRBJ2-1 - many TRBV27 TGTGCCAGCAAAGGAGGGTATTCCTACAATGAGCAGTTCTTC CASKGGYSYNEQFF
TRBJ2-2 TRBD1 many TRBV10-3 TGTGCCATCAGCGAAACCGGGACAGGGAACACCGGGGAGCTGTTTTTT CAISETGTGNTGELFF
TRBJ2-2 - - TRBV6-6 TGTGCCAGCAGTAGAGGGGATGCCGGGGAGCTGTTTTTT CASSRGDAGELFF
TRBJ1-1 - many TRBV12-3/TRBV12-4 TGTGCCAGCAGCCCCGGTCAGGGGTCGAATTCGGGCACTGAAGCTTTCTTT CASSPGQGSNSGTEAFF
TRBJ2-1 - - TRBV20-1 TGCAGTGCTGGCGGGTCGAGGCAGTTCTTC CSAGGSRQFF
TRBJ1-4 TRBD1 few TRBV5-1 TGCGCCAGCAGCACGGACAGGAATAATGAAAAACTGTTTTTT CASSTDRNNEKLFF
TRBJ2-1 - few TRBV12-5 TGTGCTAGTGGTTTGTCGGTAGGCTCCTACAATGAGCAGTTCTTC CASGLSVGSYNEQFF
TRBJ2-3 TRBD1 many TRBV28 TGTGCCAGCAGCTACAGGGGGCGAACCTCCACAGATACGCAGTATTTT CASSYRGRTSTDTQYF
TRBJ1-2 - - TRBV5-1 TGCGCCAGCAGCTTGGGGGGACTCATGGATGGCTACACCTTC CASSLGGLMDGYTF
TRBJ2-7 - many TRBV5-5 TGTGCCAGCAGCTTGGCTGTCCATTATAACGAGCAGTACTTC CASSLAVHYNEQYF
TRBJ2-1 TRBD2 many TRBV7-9 TGTGCCAGCAGCTTAGGATCTCTAGCGGGAGTCTACAATGAGCAGTTCTTC CASSLGSLAGVYNEQFF
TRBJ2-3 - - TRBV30 TGTGCCTGGAGAGCCGGAGGAGCGGAGATAGATACGCAGTATTTT CAWRAGGAEIDTQYF
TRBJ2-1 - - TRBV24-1 TGTGCCACCAGTGATCCCACGGCGGGTACCTACAATGAGCAGTTCTTC CATSDPTAGTYNEQFF
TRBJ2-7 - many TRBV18 TGTGCCAGCTCACCGGCCAGCATATCCTACGAGCAGTACTTC CASSPASISYEQYF
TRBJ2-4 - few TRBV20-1 TGCAGTGCTGACGCCAGGAGGGCCAAAAACATTCAGTACTTC CSADARRAKNIQYF